The clone carrying this T cell receptor (beta chain) came up many times. Its antigen is currently unknown. This entry belongs to a study of blood T cells in healthy people across ages. Study outcomes and limitations: Investigators viewed diversity estimates from one million T cells as underestimates, the study reported. It was the long-lived donors that had more naive CD4+ cells and higher diversity than aged donors.

A J-beta primer mix and a sample-barcoded 5' primer were used in a second PCR of roughly 7 to 12 cycles. MiXCR, applied by TCRdb to the 5' RACE reads, yields one record per CDR3 protein. The top ten clones hold 2% to 2.5% of a sample with about 1.8 million distinct CDR3 sequences, around half of them seen once. Whenever a sample was processed, at least 6 million PBMCs were isolated. This CDR3 has 14 amino acids. CDR1 is SQVTM and CDR2 is ANQGSEA in the germline V gene. Deletions cut 3 bases from V and 1 base from J, with 12 bases between. The chain recombines TRBV29-1 with TRBJ2-5; D gene unclear. Sequenced input: blood. This clonotype originated in a woman in her 40s in good health. CDR3 sequence (DNA): TGCAGCGTTGAGGGCCGGACGGGCCAAGAGACCCAGTACTTC. Amino acids: CSVEGRTGQETQYF.